The present T cell receptor (beta chain) was sequenced within a study of blood T cell repertoires in COVID-19. Study-wide background: The United States, Italy and Spain provided the acute and convalescent COVID-19 samples.

Enrolled through a virtual design, the participants were between 18 and 89 years of age and came from 24 US areas. Clinical history as reported by participants underpinned cohort assignment. TCRdb's copy holds only in-frame clones and misses some; the assay was immunoSEQ multiplex PCR. Of 200,000 to 250,000 clones in the sample, 84% were seen once. Specimen: PBMCs or T cells enriched from blood (not recorded which). The receptor's source is a middle-aged woman who had recovered from COVID-19.

CDR3 nucleotides: TGTGCCAGCAGCTTAGTTATCCCCAGCTCCTATAATTCACCCCTCCACTTT. Protein product: CASSLVIPSSYNSPLHF. The chain carries TRBV7-8 and TRBJ1-6; no clear D gene. The CDR3 runs to 17 residues. Germline values: CDR1 SGHVS, CDR2 FQNEAQ. Trimming removed 1 base from V and 0 bases from J, with 10 bases in between.